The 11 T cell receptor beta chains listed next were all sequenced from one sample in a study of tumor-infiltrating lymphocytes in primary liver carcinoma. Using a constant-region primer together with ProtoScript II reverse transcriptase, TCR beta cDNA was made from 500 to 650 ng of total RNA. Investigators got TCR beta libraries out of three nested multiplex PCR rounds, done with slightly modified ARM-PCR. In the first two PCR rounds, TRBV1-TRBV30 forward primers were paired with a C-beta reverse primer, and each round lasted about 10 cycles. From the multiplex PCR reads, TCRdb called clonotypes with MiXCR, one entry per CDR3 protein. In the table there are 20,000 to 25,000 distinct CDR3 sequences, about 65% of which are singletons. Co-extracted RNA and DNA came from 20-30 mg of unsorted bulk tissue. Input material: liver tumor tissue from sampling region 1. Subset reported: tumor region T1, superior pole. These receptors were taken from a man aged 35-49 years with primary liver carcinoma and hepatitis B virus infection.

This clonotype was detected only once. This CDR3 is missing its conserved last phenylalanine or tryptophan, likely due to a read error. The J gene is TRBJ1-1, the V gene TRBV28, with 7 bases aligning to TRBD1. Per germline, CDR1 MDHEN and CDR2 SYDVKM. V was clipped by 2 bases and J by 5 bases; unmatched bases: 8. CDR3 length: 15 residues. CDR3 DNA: TGTGCCAGCAGTTTAGTGACAGGGAGCGGTACTGAAGCTTTCTCT. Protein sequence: CASSLVTGSGTEAFS.

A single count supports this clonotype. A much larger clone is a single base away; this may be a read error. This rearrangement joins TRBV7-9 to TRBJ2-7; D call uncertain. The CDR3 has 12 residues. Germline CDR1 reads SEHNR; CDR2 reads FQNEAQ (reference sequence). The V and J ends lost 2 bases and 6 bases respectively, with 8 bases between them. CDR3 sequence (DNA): TGTGCCAGCAGCTTAAGGTCAGGCGAGCAGTACTTC. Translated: CASSLRSGEQYF.

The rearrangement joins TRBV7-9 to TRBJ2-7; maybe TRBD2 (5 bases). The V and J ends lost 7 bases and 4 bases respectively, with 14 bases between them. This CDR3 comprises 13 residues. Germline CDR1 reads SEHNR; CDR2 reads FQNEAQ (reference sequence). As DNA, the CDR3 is TGTGCCAGCAACCCAGGACTTACTTACGAGCAGTACTTC. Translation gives CASNPGLTYEQYF.

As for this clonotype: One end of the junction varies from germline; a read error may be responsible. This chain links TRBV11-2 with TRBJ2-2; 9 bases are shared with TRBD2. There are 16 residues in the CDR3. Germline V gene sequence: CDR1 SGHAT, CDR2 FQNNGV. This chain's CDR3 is CANSLVALAGIGELFF. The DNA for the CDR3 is TGTGCCAACAGCTTAGTGGCGCTAGCGGGAATCGGGGAGCTGTTCTTT.

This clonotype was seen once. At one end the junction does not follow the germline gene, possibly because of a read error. The CDR3 DNA is TGTGTCAGCAGCCCGCTCGGTAACAACAACAATGAGCAATTCTTC. It is translated as CVSSPLGNNNNEQFF. The chain links TRBV4-1 to TRBJ2-1; D ambiguous. CDR3 size: 15 residues. Germline-derived CDR1 and CDR2 are MGHRA and YSYEKL.

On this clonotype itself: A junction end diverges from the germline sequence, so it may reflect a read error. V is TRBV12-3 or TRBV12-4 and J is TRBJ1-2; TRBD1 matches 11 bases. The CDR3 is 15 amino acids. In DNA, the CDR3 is TGTGCCAGCATCCTCGGACAGGGGGCAAACTACGGCTACACTTTC. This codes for CASILGQGANYGYTF.

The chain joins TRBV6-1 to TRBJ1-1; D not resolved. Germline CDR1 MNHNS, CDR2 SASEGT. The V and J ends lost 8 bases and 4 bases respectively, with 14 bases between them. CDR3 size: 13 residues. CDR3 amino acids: CASYLDGITEAFF. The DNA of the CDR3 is TGTGCCAGCTACCTCGACGGGATCACTGAAGCTTTCTTT.

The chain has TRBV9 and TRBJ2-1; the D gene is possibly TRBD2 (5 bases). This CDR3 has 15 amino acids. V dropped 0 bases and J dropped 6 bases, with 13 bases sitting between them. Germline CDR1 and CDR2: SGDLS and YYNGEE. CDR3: CASSVAVAEGNEQFF. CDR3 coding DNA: TGTGCCAGCAGCGTAGCAGTGGCCGAGGGCAATGAGCAGTTCTTC.

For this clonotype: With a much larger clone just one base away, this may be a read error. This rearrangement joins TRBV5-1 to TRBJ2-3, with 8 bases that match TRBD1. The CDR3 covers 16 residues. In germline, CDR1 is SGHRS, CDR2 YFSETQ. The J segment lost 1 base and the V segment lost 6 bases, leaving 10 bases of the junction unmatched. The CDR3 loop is CASNWDRTTRTDTQYF. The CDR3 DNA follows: TGCGCCAGCAACTGGGACAGGACTACCCGCACAGATACGCAGTATTTT.

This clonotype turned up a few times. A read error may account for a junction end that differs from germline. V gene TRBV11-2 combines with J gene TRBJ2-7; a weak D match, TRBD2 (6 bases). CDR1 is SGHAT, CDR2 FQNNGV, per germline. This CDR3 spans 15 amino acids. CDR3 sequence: CASSQGTGRTYGQYF. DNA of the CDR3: TGTGCTAGCAGCCAAGGGACTGGGAGAACCTACGGGCAGTACTTC. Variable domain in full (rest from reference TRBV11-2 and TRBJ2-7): EAGVAQSPRYKIIEKRQSVAFWCNPISGHATLYWYQQILGQGPKLLIQFQNNGVVDDSQLPKDRFSAERLKGVDSTLKIQPAKLEDSAVYLCASSQGTGRTYGQYFGPGTRLTVT.

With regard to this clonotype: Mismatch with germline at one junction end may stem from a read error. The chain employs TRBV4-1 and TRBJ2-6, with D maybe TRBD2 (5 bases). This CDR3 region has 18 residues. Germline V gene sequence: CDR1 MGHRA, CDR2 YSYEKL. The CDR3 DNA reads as TGCGCCAGCAATCGAGGGATCCTCGAACTGTCTGGTGCCAACGTCTTGACTTTC. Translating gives CASNRGILELSGANVLTF.